These 9 T cell receptor beta chains originate from one sample sequenced in a study of T cell responses to AZD1222 COVID-19 vaccine. Clones were sequenced by immunoSEQ multiplex PCR, and TCRdb holds only the in-frame ones, with some missing. Here the sample spans roughly 150,000 clones, 90% to 95% being singletons. The sample consisted of peripheral blood, taken on day 0 of AZD1222 vaccination. These receptors were obtained from an adult in good health.

This chain links TRBV19 with TRBJ2-7; the D gene is possibly TRBD1 (7 bases). With 3 bases removed from V and 1 base from J, the gap between germline ends came to 10 bases. The CDR3 runs to 14 residues. The germline CDR1 and CDR2 sequences are LNHDA and SQIVND (reference sequence). CDR3 DNA: TGTGCCAGTAGTATTGCGGGACAGTCCTACGAGCAGTACTTC. Amino acid sequence: CASSIAGQSYEQYF.

V and J are TRBV6-2 or TRBV6-3 and TRBJ1-6, with D tentatively TRBD1 (6 bases). The CDR3 sequence is 15 residues long. CDR1 and CDR2 (germline): MNHEY, SVGEGT. Trimming took off 6 bases at V and 4 bases at J, with 13 bases between the two ends. The CDR3 DNA reads TGTGCCAGCAGCCCCGGACAGTCGTATAATTCACCCCTCCACTTT. The encoded protein is CASSPGQSYNSPLHF.

This clone was recorded only once. V usage is TRBV6-5 and J usage is TRBJ2-7; tentatively, D is TRBD1 (6 bases). The CDR3 has 13 residues. CDR1 and CDR2 (germline): MNHEY, SVGAGI. V was shortened by 6 bases and J by 2 bases, with 11 bases between the two germline ends. The CDR3 sequence is CASSRQVTYEQYF. In DNA form, the CDR3 reads TGTGCCAGCAGCCGACAGGTAACCTACGAGCAGTACTTC.

V usage is TRBV19 and J usage is TRBJ2-1, with 7 bases fitting TRBD1. This CDR3 region has 13 residues. Germline CDR1 LNHDA, CDR2 SQIVND (reference sequence). Trimming cost V 9 bases and J 5 bases; bases outside gene matches: 7. The CDR3, as DNA: TGTGCCAGCGCCGGGACAGATAACAATGAGCAGTTCTTC. Translation gives CASAGTDNNEQFF. The full variable domain, rest sourced from reference TRBV19 and TRBJ2-1, is DGGITQSPKYLFRKEGQNVTLSCEQNLNHDAMYWYRQDPGQGLRLIYYSQIVNDFQKGDIAEGYSVSREKKESFPLTVTSAQKNPTAFYLCASAGTDNNEQFFGPGTRLTVL.

The chain couples TRBV30 to TRBJ1-2; maybe TRBD1 (5 bases). CDR1 and CDR2 (germline): GTSNPN, SVGIG (reference sequence). The CDR3 spans 15 residues. V was shortened by 4 bases and J by 3 bases, with 18 bases between the two germline ends. CDR3 sequence reads: CAWTIGPGRDYGYTF. The DNA for the CDR3 is TGTGCCTGGACCATAGGGCCAGGGAGAGACTATGGCTACACCTTC.

The V and J genes are TRBV9 and TRBJ1-1, with D tentatively TRBD1 (5 bases). Trimming shortened V by 0 bases and J by 3 bases, and 9 bases separated the two germline ends. This CDR3 is built from 14 residues. Germline CDR1 reads SGDLS; CDR2 reads YYNGEE. CDR3 sequence (DNA): TGTGCCAGCAGCGTAGATGAAGGGGACACTGAAGCTTTCTTT. Protein sequence: CASSVDEGDTEAFF.

The chain's CDR3 is CASSRDRGDSPLHF. The CDR3 DNA follows: TGTGCCAGCTCAAGGGACAGAGGAGATTCACCCCTCCACTTT. The J gene is TRBJ1-6, the V gene TRBV18; 7 bases map to TRBD1. The J segment lost 8 bases and the V segment lost 5 bases, leaving 6 bases of the junction unmatched. Germline V gives CDR1 KGHSH, CDR2 LQKENI. CDR3 size: 14 residues.

V usage is TRBV5-1 and J usage is TRBJ2-7; 12 nucleotides agree with TRBD2. This CDR3 is 13 amino acids long. Per germline, CDR1 SGHRS and CDR2 YFSETQ. J gave up 7 bases and V 5 bases, and 4 bases lay outside the gene matches. Written as DNA, the CDR3 is TGCGCCAGCAGTCGACTAGCGGGAGATGAGCAGTACTTC. Translating it yields CASSRLAGDEQYF.

V and J are TRBV6-5 and TRBJ1-2; D unresolved. The CDR3 runs to 12 residues. Germline CDR1 is MNHEY and CDR2 is SVGAGI. The V end lost 7 bases, the J end lost 4 bases, and 10 bases lay between the germline ends. The CDR3 DNA reads as TGTGCCAGCAAGTCGGGTATCTATGGCTACACCTTC. Its translation is CASKSGIYGYTF.